The 15 T cell receptor beta chains below were found in one sample sequenced in a study of blood T cell repertoires in COVID-19. Sequencing used immunoSEQ multiplex PCR; TCRdb keeps in-frame clones, though not all of them. Of around 100,000 clones in the sample, roughly 87% were seen once. Input material: peripheral blood. Every receptor here comes from a human donor in a cohort sampled during active COVID-19.

V and J are TRBV27 and TRBJ2-7; D perhaps matches TRBD1 (5 bases). Germline V lookup: CDR1 MNHEY, CDR2 SMNVEV (reference sequence). This CDR3 is built from 15 residues. V dropped 2 bases and J dropped 5 bases, with 16 bases sitting between them. Here the CDR3 reads CASSLKAGKSHEQYF. DNA for the CDR3: TGTGCCAGCAGTTTAAAGGCAGGGAAGAGCCACGAGCAGTACTTC.

This chain uses TRBV10-3 with TRBJ2-1; 15 nucleotides align to TRBD2. V dropped 9 bases and J dropped 5; count of bases not matched to a gene: 2. The CDR3 sequence is 14 residues long. Per the germline V gene, CDR1 is ENHRY and CDR2 is SYGVKD. Here the CDR3 reads CAIGTSGGNNEQFF. CDR3 nucleotide sequence: TGTGCCATAGGGACTAGCGGGGGGAACAATGAGCAGTTCTTC.

The chain joins TRBV6-1 to TRBJ1-5; D is perhaps TRBD1 (6 bases). Per the germline V gene, CDR1 is MNHNS and CDR2 is SASEGT. Trimming cost V 3 bases and J 3 bases, with 15 bases left between them. This CDR3 contains 16 residues. CDR3 sequence (DNA): TGTGCCAGCAGTGAGGCACAGGGTTATGCCAATCAGCCCCAGCATTTT. Amino acids: CASSEAQGYANQPQHF.

V usage is TRBV5-1 and J usage is TRBJ2-7; 9 bases match TRBD2. CDR3 length equals 16 residues. The germline gives CDR1 SGHRS, CDR2 YFSETQ. V gave up 3 bases and J gave up 4 bases; unmatched junction bases: 11. CDR3 bases: TGCGCCAGCAGCTGGACGCTAGCGGGACCTGGGTACGAGCAGTACTTC. It codes for CASSWTLAGPGYEQYF.

This clone was counted a single time. The rearrangement uses TRBV27 and TRBJ2-1, with a weak D call TRBD2 (6 bases). Germline V CDR1 and CDR2: MNHEY, SMNVEV (reference sequence). V was pared by 3 bases and J by 4 bases, with 13 bases between. This CDR3 has 15 residues. The CDR3 DNA reads TGTGCCAGCAGTTTCGGGGGAAGTTTATACAATGAGCAGTTCTTC. It yields the protein CASSFGGSLYNEQFF.

This rearrangement joins TRBV5-5 to TRBJ2-7; weak D call: TRBD2 (6 bases). Trimming removed 0 bases from V and 3 bases from J, with 16 bases in between. The CDR3 has 16 amino acids. Germline CDR1 and CDR2: SGHKS and YYEKEE (reference sequence). The CDR3 DNA reads as TGTGCCAGCAGCTTGGGGGGCTCGGGAGAAATCTACGAGCAGTACTTC. The encoded protein is CASSLGGSGEIYEQYF.

This clone was counted between two and nine times. This chain joins TRBV12-1 and TRBJ1-3; the table's D call of TRBD1 was not tested on the DNA. TRBV12-1 is a documented pseudogene. This CDR3 contains 14 residues. The CDR3 loop is CASSYGTAGNTIYF. The CDR3, as DNA: TGTGCCAGCAGCTACGGGACAGCTGGAAACACCATATATTTT.

This clone was counted a few times. The chain uses TRBV2 and TRBJ2-2, with D hard to call. V lost 6 bases and J 6 bases, leaving 8 bases between the germline ends. In germline, CDR1 is SNHLY, CDR2 FYNNEI. The length of the CDR3 is 12 residues. CDR3 residues: CASRAPPGELFF. The DNA of the CDR3 is TGTGCCAGCAGGGCTCCTCCCGGGGAGCTGTTTTTT.

This chain connects TRBV5-6 to TRBJ2-3, with 8 bases that match TRBD2. The CDR3 extends over 15 amino acids. From germline, CDR1 is SGHDT and CDR2 YYEEEE. The trim removed 6 bases at V and 0 bases at J, leaving 6 bases unmatched. The CDR3: CASTPGLASTDTQYF. The CDR3 DNA reads TGTGCCAGCACCCCTGGACTAGCTAGCACAGATACGCAGTATTTT.

J is TRBJ1-1 and V is TRBV3-1 (or the pseudogene TRBV3-2); D is perhaps TRBD1 (6 bases). Germline-derived CDR1 and CDR2 are LGHDT and YNNKEL (reference sequence). The CDR3 loop spans 17 amino acids. V gave up 2 bases and J gave up 3 bases, with 19 bases separating them. The CDR3: CASSQRGGHGPDTEAFF. In nucleotides, the CDR3 is TGTGCCAGCAGCCAACGGGGGGGGCATGGTCCGGACACTGAAGCTTTCTTT.

The chain employs TRBV10-3 and TRBJ2-1, with 8 positions matching TRBD1. From germline, CDR1 is ENHRY and CDR2 SYGVKD. This CDR3 has 12 residues. J lost 7 bases, V lost 10 bases, and 6 bases had no gene match. Written as DNA, the CDR3 is TGTGCCACATCAGGGGGCGAAAATGAGCAGTTCTTC. Translating it yields CATSGGENEQFF.

The rearrangement links TRBV11-2 to TRBJ1-3; 8 nucleotides line up with TRBD1. Germline CDR1 SGHAT, CDR2 FQNNGV. CDR3 length: 17 amino acids. V trimming: 5 bases; J trimming: 2 bases; junction bases outside the gene matches: 11. The CDR3 DNA reads as TGTGCCAGCAGCCCTTGGGGGGACAGGACGGCTGGAAACACCATATATTTT. Its protein is CASSPWGDRTAGNTIYF. Full variable domain (remainder filled in from reference TRBV11-2 and TRBJ1-3): EAGVAQSPRYKIIEKRQSVAFWCNPISGHATLYWYQQILGQGPKLLIQFQNNGVVDDSQLPKDRFSAERLKGVDSTLKIQPAKLEDSAVYLCASSPWGDRTAGNTIYFGEGSWLTVV.

J is TRBJ1-3 and V is TRBV19, with D possibly being TRBD1 (5 bases). This CDR3 contains 17 residues. Per germline, CDR1 LNHDA and CDR2 SQIVND (reference sequence). V lost 6 bases and J 0 bases, leaving 18 bases between the germline ends. The CDR3 coding sequence is TGTGCCAGTAGCCCGGGGGGGACGGCCTTCTCTGGAAACACCATATATTTT. Translation: CASSPGGTAFSGNTIYF.

The chain links TRBV29-1 to TRBJ1-1; the D gene is possibly TRBD1 (5 bases). This CDR3 spans 13 amino acids. Germline V gene sequence: CDR1 SQVTM, CDR2 ANQGSEA. V dropped 7 bases and J dropped 6 bases, with 18 bases sitting between them. CDR3 residues: CSAWGGVSAEAFF. CDR3 nucleotides: TGCAGCGCCTGGGGGGGGGTCTCTGCTGAAGCTTTCTTT.

The genes are TRBV9 and TRBJ1-2; 7 nucleotides agree with TRBD1. CDR1 and CDR2 from the germline V gene are SGDLS and YYNGEE. V shed 4 bases and J 2 bases; nucleotides not matched to a gene: 2. The CDR3 extends over 13 amino acids. CDR3 in amino acids: CASSSGQNYGYTF. The CDR3 nucleotides are TGTGCCAGCAGCTCGGGACAGAACTATGGCTACACCTTC.